This TCR beta chain was obtained from a study of blood T cell repertoires in COVID-19. Study as a whole: PBMCs, B-cell-depleted T cells, or T cells provided the cDNA or gDNA that made up the material.

The J segment lost 8 bases and the V segment lost 4 bases, leaving 7 bases of the junction unmatched. This CDR3 is built from 13 residues. Germline CDR1 is GTSNPN and CDR2 is SVGIG (reference sequence). The table came from immunoSEQ multiplex PCR; TCRdb's copy has only in-frame clones and leaves some out. This sample has 90,000 to 150,000 clones, with about 86% found just once. The origin of this receptor is a woman aged 50 to 60 with acute or convalescent COVID-19. Sequencing used peripheral blood. The chain has TRBV30 and TRBJ1-2; 10 positions match TRBD1. DNA for the CDR3: TGTGCCTGGAAATGGACAGGGGGTGCCGGCTACACCTTC. It yields the protein CAWKWTGGAGYTF. The full variable domain, with the rest looked up from reference TRBV30 and TRBJ1-2, is SQTIHQWPATLVQPVGSPLSLECTVEGTSNPNLYWYRQAAGRGLQLLFYSVGIGQISSEVPQNLSASRPQDRQFILSSKKLLLSDSGFYLCAWKWTGGAGYTFGSGTRLTVV.